This TCR beta chain originates from a study of blood T cells in healthy people across ages. The people who gave samples were healthy Caucasians from Russia, aged roughly 6 to 90. As to this clonotype: Antigen specificity is unknown.

Study observations and caveats: Estimates of diversity drawn from one million T cells were considered underestimates.

Then a second PCR, running roughly 7 to 11 cycles, was carried out with a sample-barcoded 5' primer and a J-beta primer mix. Each TCR beta cDNA got a 12-nucleotide random molecular identifier. Via MiXCR, TCRdb re-called the 5' RACE reads, giving one row per CDR3 protein. Among around 1,000,000 distinct CDR3 sequences listed, around 27% were seen once. Germline CDR1 is SGHAT and CDR2 is FQNNGV. The CDR3 is 15 amino acids. V was pared by 6 bases and J by 7 bases, with 13 bases of the junction left unmatched. These same data were also listed under a study on T cells of mothers and their children. That study adds: A few healthy Caucasian mothers, along with their six children, were the donors.

The rearrangement uses TRBV11-2 and TRBJ2-7; 9 bases are a match to TRBD1. Material for sequencing was blood. The receptor was isolated from a girl aged 2 to 9 in good health. The CDR3 DNA is TGTGCCAGCAGACCACTTCGGGACAGGGCGGAAGAGCAGTACTTC. Translating gives CASRPLRDRAEEQYF. The full variable domain, completed using reference TRBV11-2 and TRBJ2-7, is EAGVAQSPRYKIIEKRQSVAFWCNPISGHATLYWYQQILGQGPKLLIQFQNNGVVDDSQLPKDRFSAERLKGVDSTLKIQPAKLEDSAVYLCASRPLRDRAEEQYFGPGTRLTVT.